The source of this T cell receptor beta chain is a study of CD8+ T cells in alopecia areata. Looking at the study overall: The drug, oral tofacitinib, was given to treated patients at 5 to 10 mg twice daily. Whole-study results and caveats: Although TCR sharing was seen in mice, sharing across patients was less clear, possibly for HLA-related reasons. Compared with normal scalp, lesional scalp had higher clonality and more expanded CD8+ clones.

It was cDNA, reverse transcribed from extracted RNA, that served as the sequencing template. The method was immunoSEQ multiplex PCR; TCRdb's version includes in-frame clones alone and lacks a portion of them. The sample has 130,000 to 150,000 clones; around 86% are singletons. This clone has just a few counts. Its antigen is not identified. The investigators collected lesional scalp punch biopsies and peripheral blood from alopecia areata patients. Germline trimming cut 5 bases from V and 0 bases from J; bases unmatched to any gene: 5. The CDR3 consists of 15 residues. CDR1 and CDR2 from the germline V gene are MGHRA and YSYEKL.

This chain connects TRBV4-1 to TRBJ2-7; 9 nucleotides match TRBD1. This sequence was found in a human donor with alopecia areata. This specimen consisted of CD8+ T cells sorted from blood, obtained at week 0. The CDR3 DNA is TGCGCCAGCAGCTACCGGGACAGGGCCTCCTACGAGCAGTACTTC. As protein: CASSYRDRASYEQYF.